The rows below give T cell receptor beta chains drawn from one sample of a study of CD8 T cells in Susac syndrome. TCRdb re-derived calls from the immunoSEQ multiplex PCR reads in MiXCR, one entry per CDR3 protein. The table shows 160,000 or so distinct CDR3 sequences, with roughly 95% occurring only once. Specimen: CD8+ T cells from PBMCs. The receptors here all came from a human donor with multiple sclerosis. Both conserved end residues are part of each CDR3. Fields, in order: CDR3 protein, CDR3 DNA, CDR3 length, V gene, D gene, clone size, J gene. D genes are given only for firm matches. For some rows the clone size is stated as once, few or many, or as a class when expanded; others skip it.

CASSQGDSLDTQYF TGTGCCAGCAGCCAAGGGGACTCTCTAGATACGCAGTATTTT 14 TRBV3-1 . . TRBJ2-3
CATSRGRGQTNTGELFF TGTGCCACCAGCAGAGGCCGGGGACAAACGAACACCGGGGAGCTGTTTTTT 17 TRBV15 . . TRBJ2-2
CASSLEGYRSSYEQYF TGTGCCAGCAGTTTAGAGGGCTACCGGAGCTCCTACGAGCAGTACTTC 16 TRBV27 . . TRBJ2-7
CASSLLDFMSSYEQYF TGTGCCAGCAGTTTATTAGACTTTATGAGCTCCTACGAGCAGTACTTC 16 TRBV28 . . TRBJ2-7
CASSRLAGGSYEQYF TGTGCCAGCAGCCGCCTCGCCGGGGGCTCCTACGAGCAGTACTTC 15 TRBV12-3/TRBV12-4 . . TRBJ2-7
CASTGSSYNSPLHF TGTGCCAGCACCGGGAGCTCCTATAATTCACCCCTCCACTTT 14 TRBV25-1 . . TRBJ1-6
CATRPSEETQYF TGTGCCACCCGACCTAGCGAGGAGACCCAGTACTTC 12 TRBV7-9 . . TRBJ2-5
CASSQDRGGRNIQYF TGCGCCAGCAGCCAAGATCGTGGAGGGAGGAACATTCAGTACTTC 15 TRBV4-1 . . TRBJ2-4
CSVGTSGRSYNEQFF TGCAGCGTTGGGACTAGCGGGCGCTCCTACAATGAGCAGTTCTTC 15 TRBV29-1 TRBD2 . TRBJ2-1
CASVEVGGNNEQFF TGTGCCAGCGTCGAAGTTGGAGGTAACAATGAGCAGTTCTTC 14 TRBV2 . . TRBJ2-1
CASSASRNEQFF TGTGCCAGCAGCGCCTCTAGAAATGAGCAGTTCTTC 12 TRBV13 . once TRBJ2-1
CSAPTFTTGNSQETQYF TGCAGTGCTCCGACCTTCACGACAGGGAACTCCCAAGAGACCCAGTACTTC 17 TRBV20-1 TRBD1 once TRBJ2-5
CASSYSISGNTGELFF TGTGCCAGCAGTTACTCGATCAGCGGGAACACCGGGGAGCTGTTTTTT 16 TRBV6-5 . . TRBJ2-2
CSASGVGQGYGYTF TGCAGTGCTAGTGGTGTCGGACAAGGCTATGGCTACACCTTC 14 TRBV20-1 . . TRBJ1-2
CASRPTQLVKTQYF TGTGCCAGCAGGCCGACTCAACTTGTAAAGACCCAGTACTTC 14 TRBV27 . . TRBJ2-5
CASSPGDRGGSYEQYF TGTGCCAGCAGTCCGGGCGACAGGGGGGGCAGCTACGAGCAGTACTTC 16 TRBV28 TRBD1 . TRBJ2-7
CASSLRTADYEQYF TGCGCCAGCAGCCTAAGGACAGCAGACTACGAGCAGTACTTC 14 TRBV5-1 . . TRBJ2-7
CASTGLAYNEQFF TGTGCCAGCACTGGACTAGCATATAATGAGCAGTTCTTC 13 TRBV2 TRBD2 . TRBJ2-1
CASSLYPAGGPKTQYF TGTGCCAGCAGCTTATATCCAGCGGGGGGGCCGAAGACCCAGTACTTC 16 TRBV11-2 TRBD2 . TRBJ2-5
CASSLNRQGSGYEQYF TGCGCCAGCAGTCTTAATCGACAGGGTAGCGGATACGAGCAGTACTTC 16 TRBV4-1 . . TRBJ2-7
CASSFSTDTQYF TGTGCCAGCAGCTTTTCAACAGATACGCAGTATTTT 12 TRBV7-9 . . TRBJ2-3
CASRDSSNTGELFF TGTGCCAGCAGAGACAGTTCGAACACCGGGGAGCTGTTTTTT 14 TRBV27 . . TRBJ2-2
CSLQGASFETTDTQYF TGCAGCCTTCAAGGGGCTTCTTTCGAAACAACAGATACGCAGTATTTT 16 TRBV29-1 . . TRBJ2-3